What follows are 23 T cell receptor beta chains derived from one specimen sequenced in a study of CD8 T cells in Susac syndrome. About 0.5 to 1 ug RNA was reverse transcribed with random hexamers. TCRdb recomputed calls from the immunoSEQ multiplex PCR reads with MiXCR, one row per CDR3 protein. The data hold fewer than 350,000 distinct CDR3 sequences, with around 89% observed a single time. Source material: CD8+ T cells from PBMCs. These receptors came from a human donor with multiple sclerosis.

The chain joins TRBV12-3 or TRBV12-4 to TRBJ2-3, with TRBD1 as a possible D gene (6 bases). This CDR3 is 15 amino acids long. The V and J ends lost 2 bases and 3 bases respectively, with 12 bases between them. The CDR3: CASSLLEGGTDTQYF. DNA for the CDR3: TGTGCCAGCAGTTTATTAGAAGGGGGAACAGATACGCAGTATTTT.

The chain couples TRBV11-2 to TRBJ1-1, with TRBD1 matching over 9 bases. V was clipped by 5 bases and J by 8 bases; unmatched bases: 9. The CDR3 has 14 residues. Looked up from germline, CDR1 is SGHAT and CDR2 is FQNNGV. This CDR3 is CASSLGQGEREAFF. In nucleotides, the CDR3 is TGTGCCAGCAGCCTGGGACAGGGCGAACGGGAAGCTTTCTTT. Supplemented by reference TRBV11-2 and TRBJ1-1, the full variable domain reads EAGVAQSPRYKIIEKRQSVAFWCNPISGHATLYWYQQILGQGPKLLIQFQNNGVVDDSQLPKDRFSAERLKGVDSTLKIQPAKLEDSAVYLCASSLGQGEREAFFGQGTRLTVV.

This sequence joins TRBV10-3 and TRBJ2-7; 7 nucleotides align to TRBD1. V shed 6 bases and J 9 bases; nucleotides not matched to a gene: 8. Germline V gene lookup returns CDR1 ENHRY and CDR2 SYGVKD. The CDR3 runs 12 residues. The CDR3 sequence is CAIRFRTGVQYF. The CDR3, as DNA: TGTGCCATCAGATTCAGAACAGGGGTGCAGTACTTC.

The CDR3 protein is CSVDEYSGANVLTF. In nucleotides, the CDR3 is TGCAGCGTGGACGAGTACTCTGGGGCCAACGTCCTGACTTTC. The chain employs TRBV29-1 and TRBJ2-6, with D hard to call. Germline V lookup: CDR1 SQVTM, CDR2 ANQGSEA. The V and J ends lost 6 bases and 0 bases respectively, with 9 bases between them. The CDR3 consists of 14 residues. The complete variable domain, with remaining parts taken from reference TRBV29-1 and TRBJ2-6, reads SAVISQKPSRDICQRGTSLTIQCQVDSQVTMMFWYRQQPGQSLTLIATANQGSEATYESGFVIDKFPISRPNLTFSTLTVSNMSPEDSSIYLCSVDEYSGANVLTFGAGSRLTVL.

This clonotype has only a few counts. The CDR3 is CASSLGVNTGELFF. The CDR3 nucleotides read TGTGCCAGCAGCTTGGGGGTGAACACCGGGGAGCTGTTTTTT. V usage is TRBV5-4 and J usage is TRBJ2-2, with D unclear. Trimming removed 0 bases from V and 1 base from J, with 4 bases in between. CDR1 SGHNT and CDR2 YYREEE come from the germline V gene (reference sequence). This CDR3 has 14 residues.

The rearrangement joins TRBV6-6 to TRBJ1-2, with D possibly TRBD1 on 6 matching bases. Trimming took 2 bases from V and 6 from J, leaving 13 bases between them. The germline V gene encodes CDR1 MNHNY and CDR2 SVGAGI (reference sequence). The CDR3 runs 14 residues. The CDR3 sequence is CASSYTGGGHGYTF. For the CDR3, the DNA is TGTGCCAGCAGTTACACTGGAGGGGGTCATGGCTACACCTTC.

The CDR3 is CASSALAGGPSSYEQYF. CDR3 nucleotides: TGTGCCAGCAGCGCCCTAGCGGGAGGGCCAAGCTCCTACGAGCAGTACTTC. The chain uses TRBV7-9 and TRBJ2-7; 12 nucleotides agree with TRBD2. The germline V gene encodes CDR1 SEHNR and CDR2 FQNEAQ (reference sequence). Unmatched junction bases numbered 8, after V lost 5 bases and J lost 0 bases. The CDR3 sequence is 17 residues long.

This clonotype was picked up a small number of times. The chain uses TRBV19 and TRBJ2-3; D not resolved. Germline CDR1 LNHDA, CDR2 SQIVND (reference sequence). V was pared by 4 bases and J by 0 bases, with 2 bases between. The CDR3 covers 12 residues. CDR3 sequence reads: CASSRSTDTQYF. The CDR3 bases are TGTGCCAGTAGTAGGAGCACAGATACGCAGTATTTT.

The chain combines TRBV21-1 with TRBJ2-7; the DNA was not used to check the table's D call, TRBD2. TRBV21-1 is an annotated pseudogene. There are 14 residues in the CDR3. Here the CDR3 DNA reads TGTGCCAGATCTGGGACTAGCGGAACTTACGAGCAGTACTTC. Translated, it gives CARSGTSGTYEQYF.

The chain links TRBV20-1 to TRBJ2-1, with D possibly matching TRBD2 (5 bases). The germline gives CDR1 DFQATT, CDR2 SNEGSKA (reference sequence). Trimming removed 0 bases at V and 1 base at J, with 13 bases between. This CDR3 region has 16 residues. The CDR3 sequence is CSAREQAEPSYNEQFF. The DNA of the CDR3 is TGCAGTGCTAGAGAACAAGCGGAACCTTCCTACAATGAGCAGTTCTTC.

The chain combines TRBV15 with TRBJ1-5, with D uncertain. Germline V CDR1 and CDR2: LNHNV, YYDKDF (reference sequence). The V and J ends lost 9 bases and 3 bases respectively, with 3 bases between them. The CDR3 consists of 10 residues. In nucleotides, the CDR3 is TGTGCCACTAACAATCAGCCCCAGCATTTT. Translating it yields CATNNQPQHF.

The gene calls are TRBV29-1 and TRBJ1-2; D is perhaps TRBD1 (6 bases). Germline CDR1 reads SQVTM; CDR2 reads ANQGSEA. The CDR3 has 11 amino acids. The V end was cut by 4 bases, the J end by 4 bases, with 7 bases between. The chain's CDR3 is CSVVDSYGYTF. The CDR3 DNA follows: TGCAGCGTTGTGGACAGCTATGGCTACACCTTC. The complete variable domain, with remaining parts taken from reference TRBV29-1 and TRBJ1-2, reads SAVISQKPSRDICQRGTSLTIQCQVDSQVTMMFWYRQQPGQSLTLIATANQGSEATYESGFVIDKFPISRPNLTFSTLTVSNMSPEDSSIYLCSVVDSYGYTFGSGTRLTVV.

J is TRBJ1-1 and V is TRBV28, with unresolved D. The V gene's germline CDR1 is MDHEN and CDR2 SYDVKM. This CDR3 contains 14 residues. Trimming stripped 3 bases from V and 6 bases from J, with 14 bases between. Written as DNA, the CDR3 is TGTGCCAGCAGTTTGATGATTGGGGATCCTGAAGCTTTCTTT. Protein: CASSLMIGDPEAFF. The whole variable domain, filled in from reference TRBV28 and TRBJ1-1, reads DVKVTQSSRYLVKRTGEKVFLECVQDMDHENMFWYRQDPGLGLRLIYFSYDVKMKEKGDIPEGYSVSREKKERFSLILESASTNQTSMYLCASSLMIGDPEAFFGQGTRLTVV.

The V call is TRBV24-1, the J call TRBJ2-1; D may match TRBD1 or TRBD2 (6 bases each). V lost 9 bases to trimming and J lost 6 bases, with 8 bases between them. Germline loops: CDR1 KGHDR, CDR2 SFDVKD. This CDR3 has 11 residues. The CDR3 region has the DNA TGTGCCACCGGAGGGGGCAATGAGCAGTTCTTC. Translation gives CATGGGNEQFF.

The CDR3 nucleotides read TGCGCCAGCAGCCAAGATCCATCGGGGGCTGGGGCCAACGTCCTGACTTTC. Its protein product is CASSQDPSGAGANVLTF. This chain joins TRBV4-1 and TRBJ2-6; D perhaps matches TRBD2 (6 bases). Germline loops: CDR1 MGHRA, CDR2 YSYEKL. Trimming left V 0 bases short and J 2 bases short, with 11 bases between. The CDR3 runs to 17 residues.

This chain connects TRBV23-1 to TRBJ2-7; TRBD2 matches at 8 bases. TRBV23-1 is reported as an ORF; its role is uncertain. The length of the CDR3 is 20 residues. V shed 3 bases, J shed 0 bases, and the junction held 19 bases outside the gene matches. CDR3 in amino acids: CASSHLFPYPGLGASYEQYF. The CDR3 nucleotides read TGCGCCAGCAGTCACCTTTTCCCCTACCCGGGACTAGGGGCCTCCTACGAGCAGTACTTC.

The chain links TRBV3-1 to TRBJ1-3, with D unclear. This CDR3 is built from 16 residues. Trimming shortened V by 1 base and J by 0 bases, and 10 bases separated the two germline ends. Germline CDR1 and CDR2: LGHDT and YNNKEL (reference sequence). In DNA, the CDR3 is TGTGCCAGCAGCCAAGTTATGGCGGCCTCTGGAAACACCATATATTTT. Translating it yields CASSQVMAASGNTIYF.

This sequence joins TRBV7-9 and TRBJ1-4; D perhaps matches TRBD1 (5 bases). Germline V gives CDR1 SEHNR, CDR2 FQNEAQ (reference sequence). This CDR3 comprises 13 residues. The V end was cut by 5 bases, the J end by 5 bases, with 9 bases between. The CDR3 region is CASSPTENEKLFF. CDR3 DNA sequence: TGTGCCAGCAGCCCGACAGAAAATGAAAAACTGTTTTTT. Full variable domain (outside the CDR3, taken from reference TRBV7-9 and TRBJ1-4): DTGVSQNPRHKITKRGQNVTFRCDPISEHNRLYWYRQTLGQGPEFLTYFQNEAQLEKSRLLSDRFSAERPKGSFSTLEIQRTEQGDSAMYLCASSPTENEKLFFGSGTQLSVL.

This chain joins TRBV7-8 and TRBJ2-3; D is perhaps TRBD2 (5 bases). The V gene's germline CDR1 is SGHVS and CDR2 FQNEAQ. The CDR3 runs 14 residues. With 5 bases removed from V and 3 bases from J, the gap between germline ends came to 12 bases. The CDR3 DNA sequence: TGTGCCAGCAGCCCCCGGCCGGGAACAGATACGCAGTATTTT. It codes for CASSPRPGTDTQYF.

This chain links TRBV12-3 or TRBV12-4 with TRBJ2-7, with 8 positions matching TRBD2. Trimming cost V 1 base and J 7 bases; bases outside gene matches: 9. CDR3 length: 15 amino acids. In DNA, the CDR3 is TGTGCCAGCAGTTTAGGACTAGCGACCGGCTTAGAGCAGTACTTC. Encoded protein: CASSLGLATGLEQYF.

V and J are TRBV2 and TRBJ2-1; 13 bases map to TRBD2. V trimming: 4 bases; J trimming: 5 bases; junction bases outside the gene matches: 14. This CDR3 comprises 19 residues. Germline V gives CDR1 SNHLY, CDR2 FYNNEI. The CDR3 bases are TGTGCCAGCAGTGTTCCAGCCTGGACTAGCGGGGGTTCCCACAATGAGCAGTTCTTC. It encodes CASSVPAWTSGGSHNEQFF.

This sequence joins TRBV6-2 or TRBV6-3 and TRBJ2-2; 7 nucleotides match TRBD1. There are 15 residues in the CDR3. The germline CDR1 and CDR2 sequences are MNHEY and SVGEGT. V shed 7 bases and J 5 bases; nucleotides not matched to a gene: 10. CDR3 residues: CASTAGDRETGELFF. The CDR3 region has the DNA TGTGCCAGCACCGCCGGGGACAGAGAAACCGGGGAGCTGTTTTTT.

This chain uses TRBV9 with TRBJ2-5, with a weak D call TRBD2 (7 bases). With 2 bases removed from V and 3 bases from J, the gap between germline ends came to 17 bases. Germline CDR1 is SGDLS and CDR2 is YYNGEE. This CDR3 is 16 amino acids long. The CDR3 reads CASSVYAGGREETQYF. The CDR3 DNA follows: TGTGCCAGCAGCGTCTACGCCGGGGGGCGGGAAGAGACCCAGTACTTC. Using reference TRBV9 and TRBJ2-5 for the parts outside the CDR3, the full variable domain is DSGVTQTPKHLITATGQRVTLRCSPRSGDLSVYWYQQSLDQGLQFLIQYYNGEERAKGNILERFSAQQFPDLHSELNLSSLELGDSALYFCASSVYAGGREETQYFGPGTRLLVL.